Included here is one TCR beta chain sequence, with context. Its antigen is not identified. The sample originates from a study of T cell responses to AZD1222 COVID-19 vaccine. Study-level results: Unmutated variant regions are reportedly the target of nearly half of TCRs that are spike-specific. Seropositive at baseline were only a handful of AZD1222 recipients.

Repertoires were generated with immunoSEQ multiplex PCR, while TCRdb's copy carries only in-frame clones and drops some. The sample has 200,000 to 250,000 clones, approximately 94% seen once. This specimen was peripheral blood, taken on day 0 of MenACWY control vaccination. The source is an adult in good health.

The chain's CDR3 is CASSQGDRDGEKLFF. CDR3 DNA sequence: TGTGCCAGCAGCCAAGGAGACAGGGACGGAGAAAAACTGTTTTTT. The rearrangement joins TRBV4-2 to TRBJ1-4; 7 nucleotides agree with TRBD1. Germline V lookup: CDR1 LGHNA, CDR2 YNFKEQ. CDR3 length: 15 amino acids. V was pared by 1 base and J by 8 bases, with 7 bases of the junction left unmatched.